This is a list of T cell receptor beta chains from one sample in a study of T cell repertoires in cytomegalovirus infection. For these TCRs, the target antigens are not known. MiXCR, applied by TCRdb to the reads, yields one record per CDR3 protein. This table has roughly 990,000 distinct CDR3 sequences, roughly a third appearing once. Sequencing used cultured CD8+ T cells from PBMCs, obtained from culture after CMV antigen stimulation. These receptors came from a human donor in good health (CMV status not recorded). Some clones in this sample may be carry-over from other donors' samples. The CDR3 runs from the conserved cysteine through the conserved F or W. The D gene is left open where the match is weak. Clone size, where shown, is once, few, many, or a class for clones that have expanded.

V: TRBV7-6; size: -; J: TRBJ2-3; D: -; DNA: TGTGCCAGCAGCTTAGCGCAGACAGGCCCCTCCACAGATACGCAGTATTTT; CDR3: CASSLAQTGPSTDTQYF
V: TRBV6-2/TRBV6-3; size: few; J: TRBJ2-1; D: -; DNA: TGTGCCAGCAGTTACTCGTATACAGGATATCTTCTCAATGAGCAGTTCTTC; CDR3: CASSYSYTGYLLNEQFF
V: TRBV27; size: few; J: TRBJ2-1; D: -; DNA: TGTGCCAGCAGTCCACCCCAACTAGCTGTCGTCAGAAATGAGCAGTTCTTC; CDR3: CASSPPQLAVVRNEQFF
V: TRBV20-1; size: -; J: TRBJ1-1; D: TRBD1; DNA: TGCAGTGCTAGACGGGACAGGGGTATGAACACTGAAGCTTTCTTT; CDR3: CSARRDRGMNTEAFF
V: TRBV7-6; size: -; J: TRBJ2-7; D: TRBD1; DNA: TGTGCCAGCAGCCCCCTGACAGGGGGGCCGAGCTCCTACGAGCAGTACTTC; CDR3: CASSPLTGGPSSYEQYF
V: TRBV6-1; size: -; J: TRBJ1-1; D: -; DNA: TGTGCCGGCAGCGCAGACCATGAAGCTTTCTTT; CDR3: CAGSADHEAFF
V: TRBV7-6; size: few; J: TRBJ2-7; D: TRBD1; DNA: TGTGCCAGCAGCCCCTTTAGGACAGGGGGGAGAGTCGAGCAGTACTTC; CDR3: CASSPFRTGGRVEQYF
V: TRBV14; size: -; J: TRBJ2-7; D: -; DNA: TGTGCCAGCAGCATTTATCAGGGGTCCGAAAACGAGCAGTACTTC; CDR3: CASSIYQGSENEQYF
V: TRBV4-1; size: -; J: TRBJ2-1; D: -; DNA: TGCGCCAGCAGCAAGGGCCCTTGGAATGAGCAGTTCTTC; CDR3: CASSKGPWNEQFF
V: TRBV7-2; size: many; J: TRBJ2-1; D: TRBD1; DNA: TGTGCCAGCAGCTTCATAGGGGGCGACTACAATGAGCAGTTCTTC; CDR3: CASSFIGGDYNEQFF
V: TRBV6-2/TRBV6-3; size: -; J: TRBJ1-6; D: -; DNA: TGTGCCAGCAGTTACTTAGGGGAGGGTGATACACCCCTCCACTTT; CDR3: CASSYLGEGDTPLHF
V: TRBV4-3; size: -; J: TRBJ2-2; D: -; DNA: TGCGCCAACAGCCAAGATAGGCAGGGTTGGACCGGGGAGCTGTTTTTT; CDR3: CANSQDRQGWTGELFF
V: TRBV29-1; size: -; J: TRBJ2-2; D: -; DNA: TGCAGCGTTGAAGATCGCAGGGACACCGGGGAGCTGTTTTTT; CDR3: CSVEDRRDTGELFF
V: TRBV12-3/TRBV12-4; size: few; J: TRBJ2-3; D: -; DNA: TGTGCCAGCAGGAGGCGGGGAAGCACAGATACGCAGTATTTT; CDR3: CASRRRGSTDTQYF
V: TRBV5-6; size: -; J: TRBJ1-5; D: -; DNA: TGTGCCAGCAGCTTGGTGGGGGGGGACCATCAGCCCCAGCATTTT; CDR3: CASSLVGGDHQPQHF
V: TRBV12-3/TRBV12-4; size: -; J: TRBJ1-2; D: TRBD1; DNA: TGTGCCAGCAGGAGGACAGGGCCCTATGGCTACACCTTC; CDR3: CASRRTGPYGYTF
V: TRBV6-5; size: -; J: TRBJ1-1; D: TRBD1; DNA: TGTGCCAGCAGTTATCGGGACAGGCCGAACACTGAAGCTTTCTTT; CDR3: CASSYRDRPNTEAFF
V: TRBV7-2; size: few; J: TRBJ2-2; D: TRBD2; DNA: TGTGCCAGCAGCCGATTCGCGGGGGGGCCGAACACCGGGGAGCTGTTTTTT; CDR3: CASSRFAGGPNTGELFF
V: TRBV4-2; size: -; J: TRBJ2-1; D: TRBD2; DNA: TGTGCCAGCAGCCATGAGGGGTGGAGCGGGGGGGCCTCTAATGAGCAGTTCTTC; CDR3: CASSHEGWSGGASNEQFF
V: TRBV11-3; size: few; J: TRBJ2-5; D: -; DNA: TGTGCCAGCAGCTTAGGATCCCGATTTCACGATGAGGGGGAGACCCAGTACTTC; CDR3: CASSLGSRFHDEGETQYF
V: TRBV7-8; size: many; J: TRBJ2-2; D: -; DNA: TGTGCCAGCAGCTTAACCGGGAGCCAAACGGGCACCGGGGAGCTGTTTTTT; CDR3: CASSLTGSQTGTGELFF
V: TRBV13; size: few; J: TRBJ1-2; D: TRBD1; DNA: TGTGCCAGCAGCTCCCGCGAGACAGGGGGAGACTATGGCTACACCTTC; CDR3: CASSSRETGGDYGYTF
V: TRBV7-2; size: many; J: TRBJ2-1; D: -; DNA: TGTGCCAGCAGCTTAGCGTTGGGACCGGTCGGCCACAATGAGCAGTTCTTC; CDR3: CASSLALGPVGHNEQFF
V: TRBV20-1; size: -; J: TRBJ2-1; D: -; DNA: TGCAGTGCTAGAGATCCAGGGGCACAAGATCGATACAATGAGCAGTTCTTC; CDR3: CSARDPGAQDRYNEQFF
V: TRBV9; size: -; J: TRBJ2-3; D: TRBD2; DNA: TGTGCCAGCAGCGTAGCAACTAGCGGGAGACCAGATACGCAGTATTTT; CDR3: CASSVATSGRPDTQYF
V: TRBV7-6; size: many; J: TRBJ2-1; D: TRBD2; DNA: TGTGCCAGCACCTCCGTATGGGGGGGGAAAGTCTATGAGCAGTTCTTC; CDR3: CASTSVWGGKVYEQFF
V: TRBV6-4; size: few; J: TRBJ2-1; D: -; DNA: TGTGCCAGCTCTCAGACCTTATCCTACAATGAGCAGTTCTTC; CDR3: CASSQTLSYNEQFF
V: TRBV5-1; size: -; J: TRBJ2-4; D: TRBD1; DNA: TGCGCCAGCAGCAAAGGGGGCATTAAAGCCAAAAACATTCAGTACTTC; CDR3: CASSKGGIKAKNIQYF
V: TRBV7-9; size: many; J: TRBJ1-1; D: -; DNA: TGTGCCAGCAGCTTATACGGACCAAACACTGAAGCTTTCTTT; CDR3: CASSLYGPNTEAFF
V: TRBV20-1; size: -; J: TRBJ1-2; D: TRBD1; DNA: TGCAGTGCTAGATGGGATAGACAGGGGGCGTACTATGGCTACACCTTC; CDR3: CSARWDRQGAYYGYTF
V: TRBV20-1; size: -; J: TRBJ1-1; D: -; DNA: TGCAGTGCTAGTGAAGGGAACACTGAAGCTTTCTTT; CDR3: CSASEGNTEAFF
V: TRBV7-9; size: -; J: TRBJ1-1; D: -; DNA: TGTGCCAGCAGCTTAGCGGATGGTAGGGACACTGAAGCTTTCTTT; CDR3: CASSLADGRDTEAFF
V: TRBV5-1; size: -; J: TRBJ1-5; D: TRBD1; DNA: TGCGCCAGCAGCACCGGGACAGGTACCAATCAGCCCCAGCATTTT; CDR3: CASSTGTGTNQPQHF
V: TRBV2; size: many; J: TRBJ2-1; D: -; DNA: TGTGCCAGCAGTGACCGCCACAATGAGCAGTTCTTC; CDR3: CASSDRHNEQFF
V: TRBV12-3/TRBV12-4; size: -; J: TRBJ2-1; D: -; DNA: TGTGCCAGCACCCTCCGAGAGAATGAGCAGTTCTTC; CDR3: CASTLRENEQFF
V: TRBV19; size: -; J: TRBJ2-1; D: TRBD2; DNA: TGTGCCAGTAGTATCGTCCGGGGCCGACTAGCCCAACTCTACAATGAGCAGTTCTTC; CDR3: CASSIVRGRLAQLYNEQFF
V: TRBV12-3/TRBV12-4; size: few; J: TRBJ2-3; D: -; DNA: TGTGCCAGCAGTTTATGGGACGGCACAGATACGCAGTATTTT; CDR3: CASSLWDGTDTQYF
V: TRBV11-2; size: -; J: TRBJ2-3; D: TRBD2; DNA: TGTGCCAGCAGCTCTAGCGGCAGGACTAACACAGATACGCAGTATTTT; CDR3: CASSSSGRTNTDTQYF
V: TRBV7-2; size: -; J: TRBJ2-1; D: TRBD2; DNA: TGTGCCAGCAGCTGGGTACTAGCGGGGGGGGGGTTTAAGGAGCAGTTCTTC; CDR3: CASSWVLAGGGFKEQFF
V: TRBV7-8; size: many; J: TRBJ1-5; D: -; DNA: TGTGCCAGCAGCTCCCACCATTCTAGCAATCAGCCCCAGCATTTT; CDR3: CASSSHHSSNQPQHF
V: TRBV2; size: -; J: TRBJ2-6; D: -; DNA: TGTGCCAGCAGTGAACCTGGGGGGAGGCAGGGGAACTCTGGGGCCAACGTCCTGACTTTC; CDR3: CASSEPGGRQGNSGANVLTF
V: TRBV13; size: -; J: TRBJ1-1; D: -; DNA: TGTGCCAGCAGCTTAGGGGACAGTCGCCTGAACACTGAAGCTTTCTTT; CDR3: CASSLGDSRLNTEAFF
V: TRBV29-1; size: -; J: TRBJ2-3; D: -; DNA: TGCAGCGTTGAAAGTCCGGATACGCAGTATTTT; CDR3: CSVESPDTQYF
V: TRBV7-2; size: few; J: TRBJ1-2; D: -; DNA: TGTGCCAGCAGCTTAGATGGGCCTGGGGCGTATGGCTACACCTTC; CDR3: CASSLDGPGAYGYTF
V: TRBV7-9; size: -; J: TRBJ1-1; D: -; DNA: TGTGCCAGCACAGCGCGATCCACTGAAGCTTTCTTT; CDR3: CASTARSTEAFF
V: TRBV5-1; size: -; J: TRBJ2-2; D: TRBD2; DNA: TGCGCCAGCAGCTCGACGCAGCGGGGGGCCGGGGAGCTGTTTTTT; CDR3: CASSSTQRGAGELFF
V: TRBV19; size: -; J: TRBJ2-5; D: TRBD1; DNA: TGTGCCAGTAGTACCGTCAGGGGGCAGGAGACCCAGTACTTC; CDR3: CASSTVRGQETQYF
V: TRBV6-1; size: few; J: TRBJ1-4; D: -; DNA: TGTGCCAGCAGTGAACTGGGGGCCGCAACTAATGAAAAACTGTTTTTT; CDR3: CASSELGAATNEKLFF
V: TRBV7-2; size: -; J: TRBJ2-1; D: TRBD2; DNA: TGTGCCAGCAGCTCTTGGACTAGCGGGGGGGCTGAGCAGTTCTTC; CDR3: CASSSWTSGGAEQFF
V: TRBV7-9; size: -; J: TRBJ2-3; D: -; DNA: TGTGCCAGCAGGGCTGTGCTTGGCACAGATACGCAGTATTTT; CDR3: CASRAVLGTDTQYF
V: TRBV28; size: -; J: TRBJ2-1; D: -; DNA: TGTGCCAGCAGTCCCCTGGAAGACCGGCGGTACAATGAGCAGTTCTTC; CDR3: CASSPLEDRRYNEQFF
V: TRBV12-3/TRBV12-4; size: -; J: TRBJ1-2; D: TRBD1; DNA: TGTGCCAGCGGACAGGGTTACCTTAACTATGGCTACACCTTC; CDR3: CASGQGYLNYGYTF
V: TRBV4-2; size: few; J: TRBJ1-1; D: -; DNA: TGTGCCAGCAGCCAAGAAGACCTTGGGGTTATTGGCGCTGAAGCTTTCTTT; CDR3: CASSQEDLGVIGAEAFF
V: TRBV27; size: few; J: TRBJ2-2; D: TRBD2; DNA: TGTGCCAGCACCTGGAGCGGGGGGGCCGACACCGGGGAGCTGTTTTTT; CDR3: CASTWSGGADTGELFF
V: TRBV6-6; size: -; J: TRBJ1-1; D: -; DNA: TGTGCCAGCATCACCCACACTGAAGCTTTCTTT; CDR3: CASITHTEAFF
V: TRBV6-2/TRBV6-3; size: -; J: TRBJ1-1; D: TRBD1; DNA: TGTGCCAGCAGTTACCATGACAGGGGTCGGAACACTGAAGCTTTCTTT; CDR3: CASSYHDRGRNTEAFF
V: TRBV11-1; size: -; J: TRBJ2-3; D: TRBD1; DNA: TGTGCCAGCAGCTTAACGACAGGGACCACAGATACGCAGTATTTT; CDR3: CASSLTTGTTDTQYF